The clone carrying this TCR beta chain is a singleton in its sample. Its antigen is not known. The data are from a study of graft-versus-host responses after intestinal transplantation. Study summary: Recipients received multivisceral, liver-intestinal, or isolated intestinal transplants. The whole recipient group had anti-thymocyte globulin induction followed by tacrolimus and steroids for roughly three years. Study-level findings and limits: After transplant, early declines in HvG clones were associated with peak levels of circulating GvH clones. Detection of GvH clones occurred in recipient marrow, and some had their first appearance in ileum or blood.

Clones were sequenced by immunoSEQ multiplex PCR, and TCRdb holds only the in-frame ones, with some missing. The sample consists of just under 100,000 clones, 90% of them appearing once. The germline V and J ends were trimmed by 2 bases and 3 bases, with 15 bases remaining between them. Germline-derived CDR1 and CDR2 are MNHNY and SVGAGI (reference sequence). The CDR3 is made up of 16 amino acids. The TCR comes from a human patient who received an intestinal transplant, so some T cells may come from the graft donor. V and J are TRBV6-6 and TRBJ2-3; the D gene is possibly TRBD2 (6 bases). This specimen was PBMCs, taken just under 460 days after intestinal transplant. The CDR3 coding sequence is TGTGCCAGCAGTTACGCGGCGGGGAGCTTAACAGATACGCAGTATTTT. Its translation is CASSYAAGSLTDTQYF.